This T cell receptor beta chain was identified during a study of blood T cell repertoires in COVID-19. Study background: The origin of the acute and convalescent COVID-19 samples was the United States, Italy and Spain. T cells, B-cell-depleted T cells, or PBMCs provided the cDNA or gDNA that served as material.

Germline values: CDR1 SGHAT, CDR2 FQNNGV. V lost 1 base to trimming and J lost 0 bases, with 13 bases between them. This CDR3 region has 17 residues. As handled by the study authors: Nucleated cell counts were estimated from reference gene primer amplification. Only in-frame clones appear in the TCRdb table, and some are missing; sequencing was by immunoSEQ multiplex PCR. The DNA was the basis for D and trimming; V, J and clone size are from that table. The sample contains 90,000 to 130,000 clones, 80% to 90% of which appear only once. J is TRBJ1-3 and V is TRBV11-2; D call uncertain. Sequencing input: peripheral blood. The clonotype was recovered from a man aged 35 to 55 with acute or convalescent COVID-19. The CDR3 DNA reads TGTGCCAGCAGCTTAGCCCCGACTGGGAGCTCTGGAAACACCATATATTTT. Translating gives CASSLAPTGSSGNTIYF.